This T cell receptor beta chain originates from a study of control samples from healthy donors and cancer patients. TCRdb's table, derived via immunoSEQ multiplex PCR, lists solely in-frame clones and lacks some. This table holds over 100,000 clones, roughly 89% found once. This clone has only a few counts. The TCR sequence derives from a man aged 18 to 35 in good health. Source material: blood.

CDR3 nucleotide sequence: TGTGCCAGCAGCCCCGGCGGGTATGGCTACACCTTC. This gives the protein CASSPGGYGYTF. V gene TRBV11-2 combines with J gene TRBJ1-2; D is undetermined. V gave up 5 bases and J gave up 5 bases, with 9 bases separating them. CDR1 is SGHAT and CDR2 is FQNNGV in the germline V gene. This CDR3 contains 12 residues.